This T cell receptor (beta chain) is drawn from a study of tumor-infiltrating lymphocytes in primary liver carcinoma. Study-level background: Subjects consisted of male and female patients aged 30 to 69 years.

Unmatched junction bases numbered 15, after V lost 5 bases and J lost 5 bases. There are 16 residues in the CDR3. In germline, CDR1 is SGDLS, CDR2 YYNGEE. Making TCR beta cDNA involved around 540 ng total RNA and a constant-region primer. Libraries covering TCR beta were generated through three nested multiplex PCR rounds (using a slightly modified ARM-PCR). TRBV1-TRBV30 forward primers paired with a C-beta reverse primer drove the first two PCR rounds, about 9 cycles each. TCRdb used MiXCR to reprocess the multiplex PCR reads, holding one entry per CDR3 protein. The sample contains approximately 74,000 distinct CDR3 sequences, 60% to 80% of which appear only once. Study results and limitations: Blood's top-250-clone fraction was significantly lower than that of tumors (p = 0.039). Merely some 7-24% of top clones spanned all five tumor regions.

A remark on this clonotype: Its antigen is currently unknown.

DNA and RNA were both co-extracted from about 19-30 mg of bulk tissue that had not been sorted. The chain is built from TRBV9 and TRBJ2-5; 7 bases match TRBD2. This TCR came from a woman in her sixties or seventies with primary liver carcinoma and hepatitis B virus infection. What was sequenced was liver tumor tissue from sampling region 4. Sample subset: tumor region T4, right-lateral pole. Written as DNA, the CDR3 is TGTGCCAGCAGGGTTAGCGGGCAACACTACCGGGAGACCCAGTACTTC. Amino acids: CASRVSGQHYRETQYF.